This T cell receptor beta chain appears in the sequencing data of a study of T cell clones after liver transplantation. Study at large: HCV positivity affected three of eight recipients; the rest lacked autoimmune or viral indications. Study results and caveats: Conclusions were preliminary, with small, heterogeneous patient groups. A significant post-transplant drop in circulating graft-donor-reactive CD4 TCRbeta sequences occurred in most of the 8 subjects.

Turning to this clone: The antigen is undetermined.

Profiling relied on immunoSEQ multiplex PCR, and the TCRdb table lists in-frame clones only, not all of them. This table holds roughly 100,000 clones, 82% found once. V was trimmed by 4 bases and J by 4 bases, leaving 9 bases between them. Germline CDR1 is LGHNA and CDR2 is YNFKEQ. This CDR3 is 13 amino acids long. The chain has TRBV4-2 and TRBJ2-3, with D tentatively TRBD2 (5 bases). This TCR was sampled from a human donor who received a liver transplant. The specimen was CD4+ T cells from blood, collected before liver transplant. CDR3: CASSLGGSDTQYF. DNA of the CDR3: TGTGCCAGCAGCCTCGGAGGCTCAGATACGCAGTATTTT.